Listed here are 3 T cell receptor beta chains from one sample, sequenced in a study of blood T cell repertoires in COVID-19. Produced via immunoSEQ multiplex PCR; TCRdb's table is partial and in-frame only. The sample carries approximately 290,000 clones, just under 90% recorded once. Sequencing was performed on peripheral blood. The receptors here all came from a woman between 25 and 40 years old with COVID-19, enrolled during active disease.

The genes are TRBV19 and TRBJ2-3; maybe TRBD1 (6 bases). Germline-derived CDR1 and CDR2 are LNHDA and SQIVND (reference sequence). The ends were cut back, 4 bases at V and 1 base at J, with 15 bases in the middle. This CDR3 contains 16 residues. The DNA of the CDR3 is TGTGCCAGTAGTAAACCAGGGGTTGGGGGCACAGATACGCAGTATTTT. Its protein is CASSKPGVGGTDTQYF.

The rearrangement uses TRBV6-5 and TRBJ2-5, with D maybe TRBD1 (6 bases). V was trimmed by 4 bases and J by 14 bases, leaving 20 bases between them. This CDR3 is built from 13 residues. Per the germline V gene, CDR1 is MNHEY and CDR2 is SVGAGI. The CDR3 loop is CASSSTEPGADYF. DNA for the CDR3: TGTGCCAGCAGTTCCACTGAACCAGGGGCGGATTACTTC.

J is TRBJ2-6 and V is TRBV5-1; a possible D gene is TRBD1 (5 bases). Germline V lookup: CDR1 SGHRS, CDR2 YFSETQ. V was pared by 0 bases and J by 0 bases, with 10 bases between. The CDR3 is 17 residues long. The CDR3 sequence: CASSLGGPLSGANVLTF. In nucleotides, the CDR3 is TGCGCCAGCAGCTTGGGGGGCCCCCTCTCTGGGGCCAACGTCCTGACTTTC.